Following are 9 T cell receptor beta chains from one sample sequenced in a study of post-analysis software for immune sequencing data. Regarding the study as a whole: Compared with controls, patients had more of five TRBV segments, including TRBV5-6, TRBV5-1 and TRBV20-1.

These receptors are not linked to any known antigen. Unique-molecular-identifier-tagged TCR beta cDNA libraries were used. TCRdb re-called the PCR reads with MiXCR, one entry per CDR3 protein. The repertoire holds about 820,000 distinct CDR3 sequences, with about 50% as singletons. Material for sequencing was blood. Source of these receptors: a girl aged 10-17 years with multiple sclerosis.

The gene calls are TRBV12-3 or TRBV12-4 and TRBJ2-7; TRBD2 matches at 11 bases. The V segment lost 2 bases and the J segment 0 bases; nucleotides outside the gene matches: 9. This CDR3 region has 18 residues. CDR3 sequence (DNA): TGTGCCAGCAGTTTACGGGCGGCTAGCGGGGGGCACTCCTACGAGCAGTACTTC. Its translation is CASSLRAASGGHSYEQYF.

This clonotype was detected many times. The V and J genes are TRBV5-1 and TRBJ2-7; the D gene is possibly TRBD2 (5 bases). Germline CDR1 reads SGHRS; CDR2 reads YFSETQ. Trimming took 5 bases from V and 1 from J, leaving 10 bases between them. CDR3 length equals 13 residues. For the CDR3, the DNA is TGCGCCAGCAGGTTGACGGGATCCTACGAGCAGTACTTC. This encodes CASRLTGSYEQYF.

V gene TRBV24-1 combines with J gene TRBJ2-5, with a weak D call TRBD1 (6 bases). The V end lost 3 bases, the J end lost 0 bases, and 7 bases lay between the germline ends. The CDR3 is made up of 14 amino acids. Germline assignment: CDR1 KGHDR and CDR2 SFDVKD. CDR3 residues: CATSDRTDQETQYF. The CDR3 DNA is TGTGCCACCAGTGATCGGACAGACCAAGAGACCCAGTACTTC.

The CDR3 is CAASSGGQRTSGSSYNEQFF. The CDR3 DNA is TGTGCCGCCAGCAGTGGGGGCCAGAGGACTAGCGGGAGCTCCTACAATGAGCAGTTCTTC. This chain connects TRBV2 to TRBJ2-1; 13 bases fit TRBD2. Trimming cost V 11 bases and J 0 bases; bases outside gene matches: 19. The CDR3 runs 20 residues. Germline-derived CDR1 and CDR2 are SNHLY and FYNNEI.

A few counts support this clonotype. V is TRBV7-6 and J is TRBJ2-5, with TRBD2 matching over 9 bases. V was clipped by 9 bases and J by 4 bases; unmatched bases: 3. Germline loops: CDR1 SGHVS, CDR2 FNYEAQ. The CDR3 has 12 amino acids. Written as DNA, the CDR3 is TGTGCCAGTTTAGCGGGAGCAGAGACCCAGTACTTC. This translates into CASLAGAETQYF.

V gene TRBV9 combines with J gene TRBJ2-7, with unresolved D. Germline V lookup: CDR1 SGDLS, CDR2 YYNGEE. The CDR3 contains 15 residues. With 0 bases removed from V and 3 bases from J, the gap between germline ends came to 13 bases. The DNA of the CDR3 is TGTGCCAGCAGCGTAGGCCCTTTGCAGAACTACGAGCAGTACTTC. Its protein is CASSVGPLQNYEQYF. The variable domain in full, completed from reference TRBV9 and TRBJ2-7, reads DSGVTQTPKHLITATGQRVTLRCSPRSGDLSVYWYQQSLDQGLQFLIQYYNGEERAKGNILERFSAQQFPDLHSELNLSSLELGDSALYFCASSVGPLQNYEQYFGPGTRLTVT.

The chain joins TRBV18 to TRBJ2-1, with 7 bases fitting TRBD1. The CDR3 extends over 15 amino acids. The ends lost 3 bases at V and 7 bases at J; junction bases unmatched: 9. Germline lookup yields CDR1 KGHSH and CDR2 LQKENI. The CDR3 reads CASSPGQGVLNEQFF. For the CDR3, the DNA is TGTGCCAGCTCACCCGGGCAGGGGGTTTTAAATGAGCAGTTCTTC.

This clonotype has only a few counts. This chain links TRBV29-1 with TRBJ1-2; D perhaps matches TRBD1 (6 bases). This CDR3 is built from 15 residues. Germline CDR1 reads SQVTM; CDR2 reads ANQGSEA. V was pared by 7 bases and J by 0 bases, with 18 bases between. CDR3 residues: CSATGPARTNYGYTF. The CDR3 bases are TGCAGCGCGACAGGCCCCGCCCGGACTAACTATGGCTACACCTTC.

This clonotype was found a few times. J is TRBJ2-1 and V is TRBV5-4; tentatively, D is TRBD2 (5 bases). V lost 3 bases and J 5 bases, leaving 9 bases between the germline ends. Per the germline V gene, CDR1 is SGHNT and CDR2 is YYREEE (reference sequence). This CDR3 is 13 amino acids long. DNA for the CDR3: TGTGCCAGCAGCTCCGGGGTCGACAATGAGCAGTTCTTC. Its protein is CASSSGVDNEQFF. Full variable domain (remainder filled in from reference TRBV5-4 and TRBJ2-1): ETGVTQSPTHLIKTRGQQVTLRCSSQSGHNTVSWYQQALGQGPQFIFQYYREEENGRGNFPPRFSGLQFPNYSSELNVNALELDDSALYLCASSSGVDNEQFFGPGTRLTVL.